This TCR beta chain was observed in a study of blood T cell repertoires in COVID-19. The overall study: Some COVID-19 samples were acute and others convalescent; all came from the United States, Italy and Spain. From T cells, B-cell-depleted T cells, or PBMCs came the material, which was cDNA or gDNA.

Authors' data handling: Scientists estimated how many nucleated cells there were by amplifying reference gene primers. Libraries were prepared by immunoSEQ multiplex PCR; TCRdb keeps only in-frame clonotypes and omits some of them. V and J calls plus clone size are reproduced from that table; the DNA served to infer D and trimming. The sample comprises some 250,000 clones, around 87% of which are singletons, and about 7% rests with the top ten. Trimming removed 1 base from V and 5 bases from J; junction bases left unmatched: 2. In germline, CDR1 is LNHDA, CDR2 SQIVND (reference sequence). This CDR3 spans 14 amino acids.

The chain links TRBV19 to TRBJ1-5; 7 bases agree with TRBD1. Sequences were obtained from peripheral blood. This receptor was identified in a man in his fifties or sixties who had recovered from COVID-19. The CDR3 sequence: CASSIGTGYQPQHF. Here the CDR3 DNA reads TGTGCCAGTAGTATAGGGACAGGATATCAGCCCCAGCATTTT.